This TCR beta chain was profiled in a study of shared clonotypes between healthy human individuals. Germline V gene lookup returns CDR1 LNHNV and CDR2 YYDKDF (reference sequence). V shed 0 bases and J shed 6 bases, with 9 bases lying between them. The CDR3 loop spans 13 amino acids. This table comes from immunoSEQ multiplex PCR, and its TCRdb copy is limited to in-frame clones, with some not included. The repertoire consists of some 2,500,000 clones, with 93% occurring once and the leading ten covering about 0.34%. The sequenced material came from naive CD4+ T cells from PBMCs. Subset denoted: CD45RA+ positively selected. The V gene is TRBV15, the J gene TRBJ2-7, with D possibly TRBD2 on 5 matching bases. This TCR derives from a man between 18 and 35 years old in good health. Some clones in this sample may be carry-over from other donors' samples. In DNA form, the CDR3 reads TGTGCCACCAGCAGAGATGCGGGCTCCGAGCAGTACTTC. Its protein is CATSRDAGSEQYF.